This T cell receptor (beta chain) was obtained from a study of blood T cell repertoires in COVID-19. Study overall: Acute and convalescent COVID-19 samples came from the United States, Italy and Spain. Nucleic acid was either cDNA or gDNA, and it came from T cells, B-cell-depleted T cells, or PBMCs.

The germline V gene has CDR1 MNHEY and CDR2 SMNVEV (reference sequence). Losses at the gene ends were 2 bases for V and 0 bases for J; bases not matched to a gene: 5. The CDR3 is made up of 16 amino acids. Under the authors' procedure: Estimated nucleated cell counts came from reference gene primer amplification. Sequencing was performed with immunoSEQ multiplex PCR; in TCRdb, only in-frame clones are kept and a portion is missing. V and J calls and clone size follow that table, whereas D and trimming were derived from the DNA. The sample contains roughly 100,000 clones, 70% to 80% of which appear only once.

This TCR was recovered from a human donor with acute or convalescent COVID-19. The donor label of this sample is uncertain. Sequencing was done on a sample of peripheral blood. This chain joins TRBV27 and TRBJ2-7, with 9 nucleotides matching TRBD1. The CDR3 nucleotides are TGTGCCAGCAGTTTACGTGGGACAGGGCCCTCCTACGAGCAGTACTTC. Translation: CASSLRGTGPSYEQYF.